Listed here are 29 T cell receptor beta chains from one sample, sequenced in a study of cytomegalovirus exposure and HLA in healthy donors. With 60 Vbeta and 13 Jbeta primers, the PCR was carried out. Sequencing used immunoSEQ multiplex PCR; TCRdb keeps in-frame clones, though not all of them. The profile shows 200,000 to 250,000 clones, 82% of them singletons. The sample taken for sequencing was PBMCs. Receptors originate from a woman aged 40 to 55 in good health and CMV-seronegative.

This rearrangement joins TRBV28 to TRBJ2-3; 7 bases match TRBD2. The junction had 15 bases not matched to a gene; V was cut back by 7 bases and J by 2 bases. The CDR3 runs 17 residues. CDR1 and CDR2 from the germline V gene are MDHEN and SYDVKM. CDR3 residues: CASNAAGAGVDTDTQYF. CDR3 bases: TGTGCCAGCAATGCGGCCGGCGCGGGAGTCGACACAGATACGCAGTATTTT.

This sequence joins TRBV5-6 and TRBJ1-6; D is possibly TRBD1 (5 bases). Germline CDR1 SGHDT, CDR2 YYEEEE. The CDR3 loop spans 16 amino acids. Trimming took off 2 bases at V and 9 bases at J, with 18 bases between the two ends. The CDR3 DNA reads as TGTGCCAGCAGCTTTAGGGGCGCGACCTTGGCTTCACCCCTCCACTTT. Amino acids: CASSFRGATLASPLHF.

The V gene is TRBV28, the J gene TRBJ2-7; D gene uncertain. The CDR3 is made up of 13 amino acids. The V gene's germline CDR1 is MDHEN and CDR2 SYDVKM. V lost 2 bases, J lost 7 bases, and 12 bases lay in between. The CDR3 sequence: CASSLTDPGEQYF. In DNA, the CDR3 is TGTGCCAGCAGTTTAACGGATCCCGGGGAGCAGTACTTC.

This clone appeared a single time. The CDR3 reads CASSSTTGNQPQHF. The CDR3 DNA follows: TGTGCCAGCAGCTCGACCACAGGCAATCAGCCCCAGCATTTT. The chain is built from TRBV7-9 and TRBJ1-5; D not certain. Germline CDR1 SEHNR, CDR2 FQNEAQ (reference sequence). Deletions cut 4 bases from V and 2 bases from J, with 9 bases between. The CDR3 spans 14 residues.

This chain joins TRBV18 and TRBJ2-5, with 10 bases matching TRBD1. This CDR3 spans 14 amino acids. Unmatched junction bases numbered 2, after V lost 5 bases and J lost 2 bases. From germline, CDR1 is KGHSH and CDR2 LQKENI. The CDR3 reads CASSWDRGQETQYF. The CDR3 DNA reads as TGTGCCAGCTCATGGGACAGGGGACAAGAGACCCAGTACTTC.

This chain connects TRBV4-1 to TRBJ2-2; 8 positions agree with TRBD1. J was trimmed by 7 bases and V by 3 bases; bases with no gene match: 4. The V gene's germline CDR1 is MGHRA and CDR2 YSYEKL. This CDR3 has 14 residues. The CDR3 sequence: CASSHGQGNGELFF. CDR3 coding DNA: TGCGCCAGCAGCCACGGACAGGGAAACGGGGAGCTGTTTTTT.

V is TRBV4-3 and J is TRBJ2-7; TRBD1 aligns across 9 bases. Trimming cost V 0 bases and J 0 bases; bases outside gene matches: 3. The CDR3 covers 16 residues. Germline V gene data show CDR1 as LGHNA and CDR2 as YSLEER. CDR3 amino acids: CASSQDPQGASYEQYF. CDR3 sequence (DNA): TGCGCCAGCAGCCAAGATCCACAGGGGGCCTCCTACGAGCAGTACTTC.

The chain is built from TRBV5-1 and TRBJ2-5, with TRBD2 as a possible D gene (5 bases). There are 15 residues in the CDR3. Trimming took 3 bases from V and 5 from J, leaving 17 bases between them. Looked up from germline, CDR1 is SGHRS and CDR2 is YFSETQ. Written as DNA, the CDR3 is TGCGCCAGCAGCTCCCGGGATCCCGGATTGGAGACCCAGTACTTC. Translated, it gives CASSSRDPGLETQYF.

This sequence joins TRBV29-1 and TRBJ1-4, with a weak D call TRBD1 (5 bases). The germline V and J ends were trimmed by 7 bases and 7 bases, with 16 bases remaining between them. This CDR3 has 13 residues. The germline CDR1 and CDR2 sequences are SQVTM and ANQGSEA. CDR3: CSGQTGLGEKLFF. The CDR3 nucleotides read TGCAGCGGTCAAACAGGATTGGGTGAAAAACTGTTTTTT.

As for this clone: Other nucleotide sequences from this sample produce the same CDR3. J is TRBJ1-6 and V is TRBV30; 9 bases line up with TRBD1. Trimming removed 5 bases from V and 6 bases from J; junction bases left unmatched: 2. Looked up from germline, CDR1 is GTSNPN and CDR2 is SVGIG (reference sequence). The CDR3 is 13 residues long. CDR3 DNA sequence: TGTGCCTGGTCGGGACAGGGTAATTCACCCCTCCACTTT. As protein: CAWSGQGNSPLHF. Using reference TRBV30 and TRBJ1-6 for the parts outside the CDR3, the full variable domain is SQTIHQWPATLVQPVGSPLSLECTVEGTSNPNLYWYRQAAGRGLQLLFYSVGIGQISSEVPQNLSASRPQDRQFILSSKKLLLSDSGFYLCAWSGQGNSPLHFGNGTRLTVT.

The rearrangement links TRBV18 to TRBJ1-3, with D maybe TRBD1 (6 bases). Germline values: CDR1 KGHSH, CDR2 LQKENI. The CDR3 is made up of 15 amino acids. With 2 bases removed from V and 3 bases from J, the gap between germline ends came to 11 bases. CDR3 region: CASSPRQVVGNTIYF. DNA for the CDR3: TGTGCCAGCTCACCAAGACAGGTTGTTGGAAACACCATATATTTT. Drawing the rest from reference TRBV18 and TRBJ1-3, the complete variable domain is NAGVMQNPRHLVRRRGQEARLRCSPMKGHSHVYWYRQLPEEGLKFMVYLQKENIIDESGMPKERFSAEFPKEGPSILRIQQVVRGDSAAYFCASSPRQVVGNTIYFGEGSWLTVV.

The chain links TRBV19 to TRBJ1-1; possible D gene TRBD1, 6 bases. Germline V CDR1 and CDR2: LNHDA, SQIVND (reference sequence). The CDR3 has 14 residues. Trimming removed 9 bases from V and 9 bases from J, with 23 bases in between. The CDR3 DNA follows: TGTGCCAGCATCCGGGACAAACTATCGAGCCAAGCTTTCTTT. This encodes CASIRDKLSSQAFF.

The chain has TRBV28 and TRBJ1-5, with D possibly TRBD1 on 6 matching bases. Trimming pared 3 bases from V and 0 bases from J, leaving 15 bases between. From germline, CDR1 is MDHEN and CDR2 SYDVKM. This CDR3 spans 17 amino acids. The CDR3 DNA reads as TGTGCCAGCAGTTTGCAGGGTGGGGGCTATAGCAATCAGCCCCAGCATTTT. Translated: CASSLQGGGYSNQPQHF.

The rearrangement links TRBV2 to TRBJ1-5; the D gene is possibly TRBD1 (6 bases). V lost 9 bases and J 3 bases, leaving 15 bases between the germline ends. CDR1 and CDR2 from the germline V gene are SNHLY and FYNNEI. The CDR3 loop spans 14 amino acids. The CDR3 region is CASMGGADNQPQHF. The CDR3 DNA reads TGTGCCAGTATGGGGGGGGCGGACAATCAGCCCCAGCATTTT.

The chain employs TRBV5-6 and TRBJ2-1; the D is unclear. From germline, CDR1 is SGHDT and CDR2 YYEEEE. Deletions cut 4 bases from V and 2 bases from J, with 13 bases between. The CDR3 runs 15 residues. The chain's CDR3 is CASSLSTLAYNEQFF. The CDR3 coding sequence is TGTGCCAGCAGCCTCTCGACATTAGCCTACAATGAGCAGTTCTTC.

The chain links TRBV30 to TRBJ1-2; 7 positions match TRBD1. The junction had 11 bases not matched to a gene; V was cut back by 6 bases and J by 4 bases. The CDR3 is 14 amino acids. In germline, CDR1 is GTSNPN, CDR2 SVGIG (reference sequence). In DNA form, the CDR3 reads TGTGCCTGTACACCAGACGACAGGGCCTATGGCTACACCTTC. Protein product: CACTPDDRAYGYTF. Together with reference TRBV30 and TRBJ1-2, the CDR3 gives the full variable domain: SQTIHQWPATLVQPVGSPLSLECTVEGTSNPNLYWYRQAAGRGLQLLFYSVGIGQISSEVPQNLSASRPQDRQFILSSKKLLLSDSGFYLCACTPDDRAYGYTFGSGTRLTVV.

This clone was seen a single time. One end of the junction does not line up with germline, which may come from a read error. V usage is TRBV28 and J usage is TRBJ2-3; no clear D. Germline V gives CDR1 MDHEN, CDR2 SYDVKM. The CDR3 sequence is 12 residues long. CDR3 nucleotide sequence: TGTGCCACCAGTCGGGGCACAGATACGCAGTATTTT. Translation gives CATSRGTDTQYF.

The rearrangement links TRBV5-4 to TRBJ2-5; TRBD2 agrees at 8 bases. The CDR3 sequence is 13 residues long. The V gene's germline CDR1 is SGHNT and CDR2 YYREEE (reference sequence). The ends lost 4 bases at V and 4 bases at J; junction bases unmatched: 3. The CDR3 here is CASSLRGAETQYF. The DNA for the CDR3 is TGTGCCAGCAGCCTGCGGGGGGCAGAGACCCAGTACTTC.

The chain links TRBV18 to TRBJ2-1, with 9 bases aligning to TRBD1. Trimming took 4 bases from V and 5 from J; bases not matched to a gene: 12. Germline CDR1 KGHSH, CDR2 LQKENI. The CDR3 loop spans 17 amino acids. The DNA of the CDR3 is TGTGCCAGCTCACGAGACCTCGGGACAGGGCCCCACAATGAGCAGTTCTTC. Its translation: CASSRDLGTGPHNEQFF. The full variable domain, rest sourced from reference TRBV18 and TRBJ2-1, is NAGVMQNPRHLVRRRGQEARLRCSPMKGHSHVYWYRQLPEEGLKFMVYLQKENIIDESGMPKERFSAEFPKEGPSILRIQQVVRGDSAAYFCASSRDLGTGPHNEQFFGPGTRLTVL.

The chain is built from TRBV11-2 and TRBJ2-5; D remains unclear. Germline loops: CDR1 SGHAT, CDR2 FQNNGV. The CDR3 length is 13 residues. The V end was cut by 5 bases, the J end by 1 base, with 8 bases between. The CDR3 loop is CASSRGFQETQYF. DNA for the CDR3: TGTGCCAGCAGCCGCGGCTTCCAAGAGACCCAGTACTTC.

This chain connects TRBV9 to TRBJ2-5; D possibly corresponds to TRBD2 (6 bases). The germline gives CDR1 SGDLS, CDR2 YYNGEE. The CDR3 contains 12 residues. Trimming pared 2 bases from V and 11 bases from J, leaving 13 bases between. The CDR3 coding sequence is TGTGCCAGCAGCGTGGGGGGTAAGGAGCAGTACTTC. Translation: CASSVGGKEQYF.

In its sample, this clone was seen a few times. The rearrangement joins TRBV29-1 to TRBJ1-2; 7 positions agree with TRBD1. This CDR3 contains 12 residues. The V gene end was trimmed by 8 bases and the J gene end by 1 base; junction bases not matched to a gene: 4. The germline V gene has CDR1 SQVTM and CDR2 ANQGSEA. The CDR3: CSINRGNYGYTF. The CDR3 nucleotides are TGCAGCATAAACAGGGGTAACTATGGCTACACCTTC.

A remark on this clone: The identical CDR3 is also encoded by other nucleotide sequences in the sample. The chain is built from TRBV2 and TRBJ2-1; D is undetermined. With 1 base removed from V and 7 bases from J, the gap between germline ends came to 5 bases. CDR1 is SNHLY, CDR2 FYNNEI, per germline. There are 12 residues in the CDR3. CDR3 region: CASSEGGNEQFF. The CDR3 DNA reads TGTGCCAGCAGTGAAGGCGGAAATGAGCAGTTCTTC.

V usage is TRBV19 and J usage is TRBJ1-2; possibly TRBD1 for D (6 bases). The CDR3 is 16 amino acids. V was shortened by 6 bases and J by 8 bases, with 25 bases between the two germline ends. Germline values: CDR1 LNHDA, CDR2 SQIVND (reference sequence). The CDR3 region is CASRGQIQVGARGYTF. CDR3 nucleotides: TGTGCCAGTAGAGGACAGATCCAAGTCGGGGCTAGGGGCTACACCTTC.

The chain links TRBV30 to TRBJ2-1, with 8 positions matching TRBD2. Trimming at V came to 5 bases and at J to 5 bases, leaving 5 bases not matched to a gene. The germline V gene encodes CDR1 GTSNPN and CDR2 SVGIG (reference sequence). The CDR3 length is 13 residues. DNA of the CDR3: TGTGCCTGGTCGGGACTAGGGGACAATGAGCAGTTCTTC. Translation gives CAWSGLGDNEQFF.

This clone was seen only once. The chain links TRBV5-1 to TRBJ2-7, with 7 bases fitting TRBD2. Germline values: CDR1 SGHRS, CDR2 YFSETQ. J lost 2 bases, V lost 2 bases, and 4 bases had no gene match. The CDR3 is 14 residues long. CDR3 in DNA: TGCGCCAGCAGCTTTTCTAGCGGAACCTACGAGCAGTACTTC. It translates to CASSFSSGTYEQYF. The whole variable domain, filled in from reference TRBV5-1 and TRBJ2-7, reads KAGVTQTPRYLIKTRGQQVTLSCSPISGHRSVSWYQQTPGQGLQFLFEYFSETQRNKGNFPGRFSGRQFSNSRSEMNVSTLELGDSALYLCASSFSSGTYEQYFGPGTRLTVT.

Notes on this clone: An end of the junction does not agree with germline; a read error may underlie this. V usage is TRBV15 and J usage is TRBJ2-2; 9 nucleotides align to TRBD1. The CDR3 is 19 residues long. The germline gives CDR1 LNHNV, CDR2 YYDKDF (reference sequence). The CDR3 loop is CAASSGGRGTGQGTGELFF. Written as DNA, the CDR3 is TGTGCCGCCAGCAGTGGGGGAAGGGGTACGGGACAGGGCACCGGGGAGCTGTTTTTT.

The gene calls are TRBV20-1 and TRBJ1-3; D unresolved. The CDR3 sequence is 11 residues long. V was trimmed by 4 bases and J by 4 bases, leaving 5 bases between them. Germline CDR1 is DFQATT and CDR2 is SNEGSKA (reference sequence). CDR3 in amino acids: CSATQGNTIYF. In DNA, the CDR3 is TGCAGTGCTACACAGGGAAACACCATATATTTT.

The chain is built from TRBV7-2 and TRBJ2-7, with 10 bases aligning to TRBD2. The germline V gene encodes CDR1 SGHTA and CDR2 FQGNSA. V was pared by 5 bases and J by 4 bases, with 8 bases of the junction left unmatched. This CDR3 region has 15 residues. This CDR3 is CASSPGAGGGYEQYF. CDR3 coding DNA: TGTGCCAGCAGCCCCGGAGCGGGGGGGGGTTACGAGCAGTACTTC.